This TCR beta chain is drawn from a study of blood T cell repertoires in COVID-19. Background on the study: PBMCs, B-cell-depleted T cells, or T cells were the source of the cDNA or gDNA that made up the material.

Original processing notes: Estimation of nucleated cell counts relied on the amplification of reference gene primers. The method was immunoSEQ multiplex PCR; TCRdb's version includes in-frame clones alone and lacks a portion of them. That table is the source of V, J and clone size, and D and trimming were worked out from the DNA. The table lists some 320,000 clones, around 85% of them singletons. This CDR3 is 18 amino acids long. Trimming took 0 bases from V and 0 from J, leaving 18 bases between them. Germline CDR1 reads SGHRS; CDR2 reads YFSETQ. The chain has TRBV5-1 and TRBJ1-1, with D possibly being TRBD1 (5 bases). Specimen: peripheral blood. This receptor was identified in a human donor in a cohort sampled during active COVID-19. CDR3 amino acids: CASSLVGGGWGMNTEAFF. Written as DNA, the CDR3 is TGCGCCAGCAGCTTGGTGGGGGGAGGTTGGGGAATGAACACTGAAGCTTTCTTT.